Here is one T cell receptor (beta chain) with its context. Its antigen specificity is not known. Base qualities are not at hand, and no much larger clone is one base apart. The immunoSEQ Assay, a bias-controlled multiplex PCR, was used to amplify TCRbeta CDR3 regions from genomic DNA. In the source study's methods: The number of nucleated cells in each sample was estimated by amplification of reference gene primers within the assay. Sequence reads were collapsed and filtered to measure the absolute abundance of every unique TCRbeta CDR3 rearrangement. For each sample, productive Simpson clonality was calculated by taking the square root of Simpson's diversity index across productive rearrangements. As stored in TCRdb, this immuneACCESS dataset retains in-frame rearrangements with V and J assigned. A fraction of the clones does not appear; measured against another copy, unresolved V genes explain less than half of the discrepancy, and the remainder lacks a known reason. For V, J and clone size, that table is used; D and trimming come from the DNA. The sample data list 95,000 to 100,000 clones, and 82% of these were observed just once. The ten largest clonotypes hold about 10% of the sample.

These data originate in a study of blood T cell repertoires in COVID-19 (dated by TCRdb to 2018 to 2021). At the level of the whole study: Samples from collaborators originated in the United States, Italy and Spain and spanned both the acute and convalescent phases of COVID-19. The prospective study material was composed of cDNA or gDNA derived from T cells, B-cell-depleted T cells, or PBMCs. The dataset comprised deeply sampled blood TCRbeta repertoires from subjects exposed to, actively infected with, or recovered from COVID-19. The repertoires were released in a freely available public database intended as a resource for research on the immune response to SARS-CoV-2. The samples were drawn from the first 160 participants of the ongoing ImmuneRACE study and from 1,254 subjects provided by 6 global collaborators. The sample metadata nearly always contained a de-identified subject ID, COVID-19 status, age in years and sex. Where HLA class I and class II types were available, the types were taken from metadata supplied by the sample provider, not from assay-based typing.

Germline trimming: 1 base from V, 0 bases from J; junction bases outside gene matches: 6. CDR1 and CDR2 are read off the germline V gene (reference sequence) as LNHDA and SQIVND. From the cysteine up to the phenylalanine, the CDR3 has a length of 17 residues. The kept DNA is CDR3 alone, 51 bases in frame from the first base. Collaborating institutions collected whole blood in K2EDTA tubes following their own protocols. Collaborator samples were shipped for TCRbeta analysis as frozen whole blood, isolated PBMCs, or DNA extracted from either sample type. Results and caveats for the whole study, not just this receptor: The amount of clinical and demographic metadata varied by source and participant and was provided uncurated.

The rearranged chain carries TRBV19 and TRBJ1-5; TRBD1 agrees with 7 junctional bases. The specimen was peripheral blood. The receptor was isolated from a man between 65 and 79 years old with acute or convalescent COVID-19. The DNA sequence reads TGTGCCAGTAGTATAGGGCGGGGACAGTATAGCAATCAGCCCCAGCATTTT. This translates into CASSIGRGQYSNQPQHF.